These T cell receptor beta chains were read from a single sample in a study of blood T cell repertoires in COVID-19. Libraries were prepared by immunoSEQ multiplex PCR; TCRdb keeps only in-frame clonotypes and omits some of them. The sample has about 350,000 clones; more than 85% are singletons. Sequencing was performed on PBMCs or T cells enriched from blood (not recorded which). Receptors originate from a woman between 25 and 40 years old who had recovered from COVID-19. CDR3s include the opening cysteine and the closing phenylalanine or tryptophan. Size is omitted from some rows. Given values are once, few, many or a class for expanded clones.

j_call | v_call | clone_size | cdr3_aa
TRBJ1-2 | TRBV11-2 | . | CASRRLGALNGYTF
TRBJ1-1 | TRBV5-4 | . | CASSLASRLNTEAFF
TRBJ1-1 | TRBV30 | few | CAWSVRVQRPMNTEAFF
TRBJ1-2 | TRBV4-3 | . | CASRQDSGNADYGYTF
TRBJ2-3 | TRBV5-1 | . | CASSLARDSQPTDTQYF
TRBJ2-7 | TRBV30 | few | CAWSLGHRYEQYF
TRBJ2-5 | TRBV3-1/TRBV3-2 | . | CASSYSGFPETQYF
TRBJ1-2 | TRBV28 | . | CASSSSSGQGAVDGYTF
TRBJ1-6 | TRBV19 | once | CASRPGGVNSPLHF
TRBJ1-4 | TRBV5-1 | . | CASSSTGRGTNEKLFF
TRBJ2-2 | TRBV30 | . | CAWSTPPGSGELFF
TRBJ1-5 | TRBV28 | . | CATTDRVPNQPQHF
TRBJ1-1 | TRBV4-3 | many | CASSQGENTEAFF
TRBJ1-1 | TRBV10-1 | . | CASREAPDSGAFF
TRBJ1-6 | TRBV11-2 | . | CASSLVGGGSYNSPLHF
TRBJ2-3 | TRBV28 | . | CASSLAGGPPDTQYF
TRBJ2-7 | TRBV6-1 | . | CASSERGYEQYF